Listed below are T cell receptor beta chains from one sample, sequenced in a study of patients and donors after allogeneic stem cell transplantation. Via MiXCR, TCRdb re-called the RT-PCR reads, giving one row per CDR3 protein. This table has some 92,000 distinct CDR3 sequences, approximately 49% appearing once. The source material was blood, either unsorted or a sorted T cell fraction (not recorded which). The receptors were sampled from a human donor who was either an allogeneic HSCT recipient or a stem cell or donor lymphocyte infusion donor (not recorded which). It is not recorded whose cells these are; they may come from a transplant donor. The CDR3 runs from the conserved cysteine through the conserved F or W. Each record gives: clone size, J gene, D gene, V gene, CDR3 length, CDR3 DNA, CDR3 protein. The D gene is left open where the match is weak. Clone sizes are given selectively: once, few, many, or a class where the clone is expanded.

. TRBJ1-5 . TRBV20-1 15 TGCAGCCTAATCAGGGGACTCGCTAGCAATCAGCCCCAGCATTTT CSLIRGLASNQPQHF
few TRBJ1-4 . TRBV7-8 15 TGTGCCAGCAGCCTACGATACAGGGAACCGGTAAAACTGTTTTTT CASSLRYREPVKLFF
once TRBJ2-7 . TRBV9 13 TGTGCCAGCAGCGTAGGGGTCGGGCGCGAGCAGTACTTC CASSVGVGREQYF
. TRBJ1-4 . TRBV4-3 12 TGCGCCAGCAGCCTCCAGAACGAAAAACTGTTTTTT CASSLQNEKLFF
. TRBJ1-1 . TRBV5-5 14 TGTGCCAGCAGCTTAAACCCGACGCTCACTGAAGCTTTCTTT CASSLNPTLTEAFF
. TRBJ1-1 . TRBV20-1 14 TGCAGTGCTAGAGATGGTAGGGGTGACACTGAAGCTTTCTTT CSARDGRGDTEAFF
. TRBJ1-1 . TRBV27 11 TGTGCCAGCAGAAGAGGAGGGGTAGCTTTCTTT CASRRGGVAFF
once TRBJ1-1 . TRBV4-3 19 TGCGCCAGCAGCCAAGAGAGTCAGCCGCGGGGTTTCATGAACACTGAAGCTTTCTTT CASSQESQPRGFMNTEAFF
. TRBJ1-1 . TRBV7-9 13 TGTGCCAGCAGCCGTTCCAAGGGCACTGAAGCTTTCTTT CASSRSKGTEAFF
. TRBJ1-1 . TRBV5-6 14 TGTGCCAGCAGCCCTTTGAGTCTGGGCACTGAAGCTTTCTTT CASSPLSLGTEAFF
. TRBJ1-1 TRBD1 TRBV10-3 15 TGTGCCATCAGGTTAACAGGGGCTTCAAACACTGAAGCTTTCTTT CAIRLTGASNTEAFF
few TRBJ2-2 . TRBV18 17 TGTGCCAGCTCACCGCGCAGTAATGTCCAGAACACCGGGGAGCTGTTTTTT CASSPRSNVQNTGELFF
. TRBJ1-2 . TRBV24-1 13 TGTGCCACCAGTGAAGCCGCAGCCGTGGGATGGACCTTC CATSEAAAVGWTF
. TRBJ2-3 TRBD2 TRBV4-3 19 TGCGCCAGCAGCCCCTACATAAAGGGGGGACTAGCGGGATCAGATACGCAGTATTTT CASSPYIKGGLAGSDTQYF
. TRBJ1-3 . TRBV20-1 15 TGCAGTGCTAGATGGGACACGCGCTCTGGAAACACCATATATTTT CSARWDTRSGNTIYF
. TRBJ1-1 . TRBV4-1 17 TGCGCCAGCAGCCAAGGGGGTGGGGGCGCGGGGTACACTGAAGCTTTCTTT CASSQGGGGAGYTEAFF
. TRBJ1-2 TRBD1 TRBV4-2 15 TGTGCCAGCAGCCAAGAGACGACAGGGATATATGGCTACACCTTC CASSQETTGIYGYTF
few TRBJ1-2 . TRBV7-9 13 TGTGCCAGCAGCTTGGACAGCCCAGTAGGCTACACCTTC CASSLDSPVGYTF
. TRBJ2-7 . TRBV11-1 14 TGTGCCAGCAGCTTAGTAAGCGTTTCCTACGAGCAGTACTTC CASSLVSVSYEQYF
. TRBJ2-7 TRBD2 TRBV28 13 TGTGCCAGCACCCGCGGGGGGGATCACAAGCAGTACTTC CASTRGGDHKQYF
. TRBJ1-3 . TRBV6-5 15 TGTGCCAGCAGTACCCTCTACGCCACTGGAAACACCATATATTTT CASSTLYATGNTIYF
. TRBJ2-5 . TRBV7-9 16 TGTGCCAGCAGCTTAGAATCCGGTGGGCGGGCAGAGACCCAGTACTTC CASSLESGGRAETQYF
. TRBJ1-6 . TRBV6-5 15 TGTGCCAGCAGCCTCCGGGGGGGAGATAATTCACCCCTCCACTTT CASSLRGGDNSPLHF
few TRBJ1-1 . TRBV20-1 13 TGCAGTGCTAGTTGGACAGTGAACACTGAAGCTTTCTTT CSASWTVNTEAFF
. TRBJ1-1 . TRBV14 13 TGTGCCAGCAGCCGCCGGCTCCACCGTCGAGCTTTCTTT CASSRRLHRRAFF
. TRBJ2-1 . TRBV7-9 15 TGTGCCAGCAGCTTCCCAGAGCCCTCGGATAATGAGCAGTTCTTC CASSFPEPSDNEQFF